One sample yielded the 22 T cell receptor beta chains listed below, sequenced in a study of T cell repertoires in cytomegalovirus infection. These receptors have no identified antigens. Via MiXCR, TCRdb re-called the reads, giving one row per CDR3 protein. Here the sample spans 830,000 or so distinct CDR3 sequences, 32% being singletons. The specimen was cultured CD8+ T cells from PBMCs, collected from culture after CMV antigen stimulation. The receptors come from a human donor in good health (CMV status not recorded). Some clones in this sample may be carry-over from other donors' samples.

The chain joins TRBV6-5 to TRBJ1-1; D is possibly TRBD1 (6 bases). Germline-derived CDR1 and CDR2 are MNHEY and SVGAGI. With 7 bases removed from V and 5 bases from J, the gap between germline ends came to 14 bases. CDR3 length equals 13 residues. CDR3 in DNA: TGTGCCAGCACCCCACAGGGCTGGACTGAAGCTTTCTTT. This encodes CASTPQGWTEAFF.

The gene calls are TRBV19 and TRBJ2-1, with D possibly TRBD1 on 6 matching bases. Germline V gene data show CDR1 as LNHDA and CDR2 as SQIVND (reference sequence). The CDR3 loop spans 16 amino acids. V lost 1 base and J lost 4, with 14 bases in between. CDR3 amino acids: CASSIGGLGPYNEQFF. The CDR3 region has the DNA TGTGCCAGTAGTATAGGGGGGCTAGGGCCATACAATGAGCAGTTCTTC. The variable domain in full, with the rest retrieved from reference TRBV19 and TRBJ2-1, is DGGITQSPKYLFRKEGQNVTLSCEQNLNHDAMYWYRQDPGQGLRLIYYSQIVNDFQKGDIAEGYSVSREKKESFPLTVTSAQKNPTAFYLCASSIGGLGPYNEQFFGPGTRLTVL.

This clonotype came up many times. The chain carries TRBV7-2 and TRBJ2-5; D is unclear. Germline CDR1 is SGHTA and CDR2 is FQGNSA. The CDR3 consists of 14 residues. With 2 bases removed from V and 1 base from J, the gap between germline ends came to 8 bases. The CDR3 DNA reads TGTGCCAGCAGCTTAAACGGTCTCCAAGAGACCCAGTACTTC. Protein: CASSLNGLQETQYF.

CDR3 sequence: CASRRMSRDIDGYTF. Written as DNA, the CDR3 is TGTGCCAGTAGGCGCATGAGCCGGGACATTGATGGCTACACCTTC. V usage is TRBV19 and J usage is TRBJ1-2, with TRBD1 as a possible D gene (6 bases). V was trimmed by 6 bases and J by 6 bases, leaving 20 bases between them. Germline assignment: CDR1 LNHDA and CDR2 SQIVND (reference sequence). This CDR3 spans 15 amino acids.

About this clonotype itself: This may come from a read error, since a much larger clone is one base off. The V call is TRBV7-8, the J call TRBJ2-1, with TRBD1 matching over 9 bases. CDR1 is SGHVS, CDR2 FQNEAQ, per germline. The CDR3 is 15 residues long. DNA of the CDR3: TGTGTCAGCAGCTATCCGGGACAGGGTTTAGGGGAGCAGTTCTTC. Its protein is CVSSYPGQGLGEQFF.

This clonotype was seen only a few times. V usage is TRBV2 and J usage is TRBJ1-1; no clear D. Germline V gene data show CDR1 as SNHLY and CDR2 as FYNNEI. The CDR3 sequence is 15 residues long. V shed 2 bases and J shed 5 bases, with 15 bases lying between them. Here the CDR3 DNA reads TGTGCCAGCAGTGAATATGCGGGCCAAGGGACTGAAGCTTTCTTT. Residues: CASSEYAGQGTEAFF.

The gene calls are TRBV29-1 and TRBJ2-7; 9 nucleotides match TRBD1. Germline V gene sequence: CDR1 SQVTM, CDR2 ANQGSEA. With V trimmed by 6 bases and J by 0 bases, 6 bases remained unmatched. This CDR3 is built from 14 residues. The CDR3 reads CSVGQGPTSYEQYF. CDR3 coding DNA: TGCAGCGTGGGACAGGGTCCAACCTCCTACGAGCAGTACTTC.

This clonotype was observed a handful of times. The V and J genes are TRBV5-4 and TRBJ2-1, with 10 bases lining up with TRBD2. Germline CDR1 and CDR2: SGHNT and YYREEE (reference sequence). The V segment lost 0 bases and the J segment 6 bases; nucleotides outside the gene matches: 3. This CDR3 has 15 residues. The CDR3, as DNA: TGTGCCAGCAGCTTGGTTCCTAGCGGGGGCAATGAGCAGTTCTTC. Encoded protein: CASSLVPSGGNEQFF.

The V call is TRBV9, the J call TRBJ2-3; D not resolved. This CDR3 is built from 17 residues. CDR1 is SGDLS, CDR2 YYNGEE, per germline. V was trimmed by 4 bases and J by 1 base, leaving 19 bases between them. The CDR3 bases are TGTGCCAGCAGCACCCCCGAAGAGGCCCTGGGCACAGATACGCAGTATTTT. This translates into CASSTPEEALGTDTQYF.

This clonotype came up a few times. V gene TRBV6-1 combines with J gene TRBJ1-6, with a possible D match to TRBD1 (6 bases). Germline CDR1 is MNHNS and CDR2 is SASEGT. This CDR3 has 17 residues. Between the trimmed V and J ends, which lost 2 bases and 3 bases, there was a span of 14 bases. In DNA, the CDR3 is TGTGCCAGCAGTGAACCCCCCCAGGGGCACTATAATTCACCCCTCCACTTT. Translation gives CASSEPPQGHYNSPLHF.

This clonotype occurred many times. The chain recombines TRBV7-8 with TRBJ2-5; TRBD1 aligns across 9 bases. Per the germline V gene, CDR1 is SGHVS and CDR2 is FQNEAQ. The CDR3 is 16 amino acids. J was trimmed by 1 base and V by 5 bases; bases with no gene match: 8. The CDR3 is CASSPGTGNSQETQYF. The DNA of the CDR3 is TGTGCCAGCAGCCCTGGGACAGGGAACTCCCAAGAGACCCAGTACTTC.

The rearrangement links TRBV29-1 to TRBJ2-5; no clear D gene. The CDR3 runs to 11 residues. The ends were cut back, 0 bases at V and 5 bases at J, with 4 bases in the middle. Germline CDR1 is SQVTM and CDR2 is ANQGSEA. The CDR3 DNA follows: TGCAGCGTTGAAGATGGGGAGACCCAGTACTTC. This encodes CSVEDGETQYF.

The chain employs TRBV27 and TRBJ2-5; possible D gene TRBD1, 5 bases. V was clipped by 4 bases and J by 2 bases, with 11 bases between them. Germline-derived CDR1 and CDR2 are MNHEY and SMNVEV (reference sequence). The length of the CDR3 is 14 residues. The CDR3 loop is CASSWVDSQETQYF. The DNA of the CDR3 is TGTGCCAGCAGTTGGGTTGACAGTCAAGAGACCCAGTACTTC.

CDR3 DNA: TGTGCCAGCAGCCCTCGGACGTTGGACATTCAGTACTTC. It specifies CASSPRTLDIQYF. This chain uses TRBV7-9 with TRBJ2-4; D not certain. Deletions cut 5 bases from V and 8 bases from J, with 13 bases between. Germline V gene data show CDR1 as SEHNR and CDR2 as FQNEAQ (reference sequence). This CDR3 has 13 amino acids.

The table lists this clonotype with a few counts. J is TRBJ1-1 and V is TRBV7-6, with a tentative D call TRBD1 (6 bases). Germline CDR1 is SGHVS and CDR2 is FNYEAQ. V lost 5 bases to trimming and J lost 3 bases, with 13 bases between them. CDR3 length: 14 amino acids. The CDR3 reads CASSPTGYHTEAFF. As DNA, the CDR3 is TGTGCCAGCAGCCCAACAGGGTATCACACTGAAGCTTTCTTT. The full variable domain, with the rest looked up from reference TRBV7-6 and TRBJ1-1, is GAGVSQSPRYKVTKRGQDVALRCDPISGHVSLYWYRQALGQGPEFLTYFNYEAQQDKSGLPNDRFSAERPEGSISTLTIQRTEQRDSAMYRCASSPTGYHTEAFFGQGTRLTVV.

The rearrangement uses TRBV7-9 and TRBJ1-1; 10 bases line up with TRBD1. The CDR3 covers 15 residues. Germline V gene lookup returns CDR1 SEHNR and CDR2 FQNEAQ (reference sequence). With V trimmed by 4 bases and J by 4 bases, 6 bases remained unmatched. The CDR3 loop reads CASSSATGGITEAFF. The CDR3 DNA is TGTGCCAGCAGCTCGGCGACAGGGGGCATCACTGAAGCTTTCTTT.

This clonotype was detected only a few times. The chain uses TRBV27 and TRBJ2-5; 8 bases align to TRBD1. This CDR3 comprises 14 residues. After removal of 3 bases from V and 6 bases from J, the junction contained 6 bases not matched to a gene. Germline CDR1 reads MNHEY; CDR2 reads SMNVEV (reference sequence). The CDR3: CASSFGQGGQTQYF. The CDR3 DNA follows: TGTGCCAGCAGTTTCGGACAGGGTGGACAGACCCAGTACTTC.

The V call is TRBV10-3, the J call TRBJ1-1; D possibly corresponds to TRBD1 (5 bases). Germline assignment: CDR1 ENHRY and CDR2 SYGVKD. The CDR3 runs 14 residues. Trimming shortened V by 4 bases and J by 6 bases, and 15 bases separated the two germline ends. Here the CDR3 reads CAISASGGRAEAFF. The CDR3 nucleotides are TGTGCCATCAGTGCCTCGGGGGGAAGGGCTGAAGCTTTCTTT.

The chain uses TRBV6-2 or TRBV6-3 and TRBJ1-1; D gene uncertain. The CDR3 contains 19 residues. Trimming removed 2 bases from V and 8 bases from J, with 30 bases in between. Germline CDR1 is MNHEY and CDR2 is SVGEGT. DNA for the CDR3: TGTGCCAGCAGTTACAGGATCTCGAGGTCCGACCCCGGCCGATTGGAAGCTTTCTTT. Amino acid sequence: CASSYRISRSDPGRLEAFF.

This clonotype was detected a few times. The V call is TRBV7-3, the J call TRBJ1-1; D gene unclear. This CDR3 spans 13 amino acids. Germline V gene sequence: CDR1 SGHTA, CDR2 FQGTGA. V was shortened by 6 bases and J by 4 bases, with 12 bases between the two germline ends. CDR3 protein: CASRKDRGTEAFF. CDR3 DNA sequence: TGTGCCAGCAGGAAGGATCGGGGCACTGAAGCTTTCTTT.

This rearrangement joins TRBV24-1 to TRBJ2-3; 7 nucleotides match TRBD1. Trimming cost V 3 bases and J 0 bases; bases outside gene matches: 11. CDR3 length: 18 amino acids. CDR1 and CDR2 from the germline V gene are KGHDR and SFDVKD. CDR3 in DNA: TGTGCCACCAGTGATCCTGCTGCACAGGGGTGGAGCACAGATACGCAGTATTTT. It translates to CATSDPAAQGWSTDTQYF.

The chain combines TRBV28 with TRBJ2-7; D possibly corresponds to TRBD1 (6 bases). Germline CDR1 and CDR2: MDHEN and SYDVKM. V lost 6 bases and J 6 bases, leaving 12 bases between the germline ends. The CDR3 extends over 12 amino acids. This CDR3 reads CASSFTGSEQYV. CDR3 DNA sequence: TGTGCCAGCAGCTTTACAGGGAGCGAGCAGTACGTC.